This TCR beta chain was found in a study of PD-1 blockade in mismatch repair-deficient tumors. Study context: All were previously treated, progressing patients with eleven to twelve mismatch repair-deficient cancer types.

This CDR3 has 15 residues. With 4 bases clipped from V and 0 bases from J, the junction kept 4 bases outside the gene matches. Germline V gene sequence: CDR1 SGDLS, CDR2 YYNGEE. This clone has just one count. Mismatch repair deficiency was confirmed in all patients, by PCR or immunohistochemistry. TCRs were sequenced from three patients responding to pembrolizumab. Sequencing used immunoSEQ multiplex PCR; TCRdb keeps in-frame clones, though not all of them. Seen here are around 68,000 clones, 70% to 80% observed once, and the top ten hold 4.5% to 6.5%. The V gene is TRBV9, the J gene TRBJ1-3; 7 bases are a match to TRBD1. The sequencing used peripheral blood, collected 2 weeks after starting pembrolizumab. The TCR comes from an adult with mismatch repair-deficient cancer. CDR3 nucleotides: TGTGCCAGCAGCAACCGGGACAGCTCTGGAAACACCATATATTTT. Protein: CASSNRDSSGNTIYF.